The 22 T cell receptor beta chains below come from one sample, sequenced in a study of Tregs in tolerant kidney transplant recipients. TCRdb's table, derived via immunoSEQ multiplex PCR, lists solely in-frame clones and lacks some. Among some 110,000 clones, around nine tenths were seen once, and the ten largest hold roughly 0.63%. The sample comprised CD4+ T cells from blood. These receptors came from a human donor in good health.

V gene TRBV6-5 combines with J gene TRBJ2-5, with D unresolved. Germline-derived CDR1 and CDR2 are MNHEY and SVGAGI. The CDR3 is made up of 13 amino acids. The V end was cut by 2 bases, the J end by 12 bases, with 16 bases between. For the CDR3, the DNA is TGTGCCAGCAGTTACCGGGCTTCACCCCTGAAGTACTTC. Translated: CASSYRASPLKYF.

The rearrangement links TRBV29-1 to TRBJ2-1, with 10 bases identical to TRBD2. Germline V gene lookup returns CDR1 SQVTM and CDR2 ANQGSEA. J gave up 7 bases and V 5 bases, and 14 bases lay outside the gene matches. CDR3 length: 16 amino acids. CDR3 bases: TGCAGCGTTTTCATCAGGGACAGCGGGGGGGCGAATGAGCAGTTCTTC. Protein sequence: CSVFIRDSGGANEQFF.

The rearrangement links TRBV10-1 to TRBJ2-1, with 14 bases matching TRBD2. The V segment lost 4 bases and the J segment 9 bases; nucleotides outside the gene matches: 11. CDR1 WNHNN and CDR2 SYGVQD come from the germline V gene (reference sequence). This CDR3 region has 17 residues. CDR3 amino acids: CASSAIGTSGSSGEQFF. The CDR3 DNA sequence: TGCGCCAGCAGTGCCATCGGGACTAGCGGGAGCTCGGGTGAGCAGTTCTTC.

Here the CDR3 reads CAVGGNTGELFF. The CDR3 DNA reads as TGTGCCGTGGGGGGGAACACCGGGGAGCTGTTTTTT. V and J are TRBV30 and TRBJ2-2; D is perhaps TRBD2 (6 bases). CDR3 size: 12 residues. Germline CDR1 GTSNPN, CDR2 SVGIG (reference sequence). V was clipped by 8 bases and J by 1 base, with 8 bases between them.

A single count supports this clone. The CDR3 nucleotides read TGTGCCAGCAGTGGGACAGGGGGATACGAGCAGTACTTC. Its translation: CASSGTGGYEQYF. The chain links TRBV27 to TRBJ2-7, with 11 nucleotides matching TRBD1. The germline V gene encodes CDR1 MNHEY and CDR2 SMNVEV (reference sequence). This CDR3 is built from 13 residues. The J segment lost 4 bases and the V segment lost 5 bases, leaving 1 base of the junction unmatched.

This chain connects TRBV6-5 to TRBJ1-2; the D gene is possibly TRBD1 (6 bases). Germline assignment: CDR1 MNHEY and CDR2 SVGAGI. V lost 0 bases and J lost 3, with 14 bases in between. CDR3 length equals 16 residues. CDR3 sequence: CASSYSGTPPDYGYTF. For the CDR3, the DNA is TGTGCCAGCAGTTACTCCGGGACACCCCCCGACTATGGCTACACCTTC.

V and J are TRBV7-9 and TRBJ2-7; TRBD1 might be the D (5 bases). V gave up 1 base and J gave up 6 bases, with 16 bases separating them. CDR1 and CDR2 from the germline V gene are SEHNR and FQNEAQ (reference sequence). The CDR3 loop spans 15 amino acids. The chain's CDR3 is CASSLEGVRLSEQYF. DNA for the CDR3: TGTGCCAGCAGCTTAGAAGGGGTCAGGCTGAGCGAGCAGTACTTC.

The chain recombines TRBV2 with TRBJ2-2, with a tentative D call TRBD2 (6 bases). V gave up 4 bases and J gave up 5 bases, with 14 bases separating them. The CDR3 has 15 residues. Germline V gene sequence: CDR1 SNHLY, CDR2 FYNNEI. CDR3 in DNA: TGTGCCAGCAGTGCGTTAGCGGCCTCTACCGGGGAGCTGTTTTTT. Protein sequence: CASSALAASTGELFF. The whole variable domain, remainder taken from reference TRBV2 and TRBJ2-2, is EPEVTQTPSHQVTQMGQEVILRCVPISNHLYFYWYRQILGQKVEFLVSFYNNEISEKSEIFDDQFSVERPDGSNFTLKIRSTKLEDSAMYFCASSALAASTGELFFGEGSRLTVL.

CDR3 DNA: TGTGCCAGCAGCTTAGGGGGCCAGGACAATGAGCAGTTCTTC. This codes for CASSLGGQDNEQFF. The V call is TRBV13, the J call TRBJ2-1, with D unclear. V dropped 0 bases and J dropped 5 bases, with 8 bases sitting between them. Germline lookup yields CDR1 PRHDT and CDR2 FYEKMQ (reference sequence). The CDR3 is made up of 14 amino acids. The full variable domain, with the rest looked up from reference TRBV13 and TRBJ2-1, is AAGVIQSPRHLIKEKRETATLKCYPIPRHDTVYWYQQGPGQDPQFLISFYEKMQSDKGSIPDRFSAQQFSDYHSELNMSSLELGDSALYFCASSLGGQDNEQFFGPGTRLTVL.

This clone was observed a few times. This chain joins TRBV11-2 and TRBJ2-1, with 10 bases lining up with TRBD2. The CDR3 sequence is 18 residues long. The trim removed 5 bases at V and 1 base at J, leaving 11 bases unmatched. CDR1 is SGHAT and CDR2 is FQNNGV in the germline V gene. The CDR3 is CASSPIRGSGRSYNEQFF. The CDR3 DNA follows: TGTGCCAGCAGCCCTATTAGGGGTAGCGGGAGGTCCTACAATGAGCAGTTCTTC.

The chain combines TRBV5-4 with TRBJ1-2; D ambiguous. Germline lookup yields CDR1 SGHNT and CDR2 YYREEE (reference sequence). Deletions cut 4 bases from V and 8 bases from J, with 21 bases between. The CDR3 covers 15 residues. CDR3 residues: CASSEGIGQRYGYTF. For the CDR3, the DNA is TGTGCCAGCAGCGAAGGGATAGGCCAGAGATACGGCTACACCTTC.

This chain uses TRBV6-4 with TRBJ2-2; no firm D call. The germline V gene encodes CDR1 MRHNA and CDR2 SNTAGT. CDR3 length equals 15 residues. V gave up 2 bases and J gave up 4 bases, with 11 bases separating them. The CDR3 DNA is TGTGCCAGCAGTGACAACTCATGGGGCACCGGGGAGCTGTTTTTT. Its translation is CASSDNSWGTGELFF.

The chain has TRBV7-7 and TRBJ2-5; 11 bases agree with TRBD1. Germline CDR1 reads SSHAT; CDR2 reads FNYEAQ (reference sequence). The junction had 4 bases not matched to a gene; V was cut back by 2 bases and J by 5 bases. The CDR3 has 15 amino acids. DNA for the CDR3: TGTGCCAGCAGCTTACACCGGGACAGGGGGGAGACCCAGTACTTC. Encoded protein: CASSLHRDRGETQYF.

This clone was seen just once. The rearrangement links TRBV19 to TRBJ1-3; D remains unclear. The CDR3 length is 15 residues. Germline CDR1 LNHDA, CDR2 SQIVND (reference sequence). V was cut by 7 bases and J by 0 bases, with 13 bases left in between. The CDR3 DNA is TGTGCCAGTACCGCCGGACGGTTCTCTGGAAACACCATATATTTT. Its protein is CASTAGRFSGNTIYF.

This chain links TRBV5-1 with TRBJ2-4; 8 positions match TRBD1. Germline CDR1 and CDR2: SGHRS and YFSETQ. V trimming: 7 bases; J trimming: 4 bases; junction bases outside the gene matches: 16. The CDR3 totals 17 residues. The CDR3 loop is CASVDRDQVLAKNIQYF. CDR3 DNA sequence: TGCGCCAGCGTGGACAGGGACCAGGTCCTTGCTAAAAACATTCAGTACTTC.

The chain carries TRBV18 and TRBJ2-3, with 13 bases that match TRBD2. Per germline, CDR1 KGHSH and CDR2 LQKENI. V dropped 0 bases and J dropped 1; count of bases not matched to a gene: 7. This CDR3 is built from 19 residues. DNA for the CDR3: TGTGCCAGCTCACCACCGGGACTAGCGGGGAGCACCGGCACAGATACGCAGTATTTT. Translation gives CASSPPGLAGSTGTDTQYF.

CDR3 protein: CASSGEVVNTGELFF. CDR3 DNA: TGTGCCAGCAGCGGGGAAGTAGTGAACACCGGGGAGCTGTTTTTT. This chain uses TRBV5-4 with TRBJ2-2; D unresolved. Germline values: CDR1 SGHNT, CDR2 YYREEE (reference sequence). Trimming shortened V by 4 bases and J by 1 base, and 11 bases separated the two germline ends. The CDR3 totals 15 residues.

In this sample, this clone turned up once. The chain combines TRBV5-1 with TRBJ2-5, with 8 bases that match TRBD1. The CDR3 contains 14 residues. Looked up from germline, CDR1 is SGHRS and CDR2 is YFSETQ. V lost 2 bases to trimming and J lost 1 base; unmatched junction nucleotides: 1. The CDR3 sequence is CASSFGTGQETQYF. The CDR3 nucleotides read TGCGCCAGCAGCTTTGGGACAGGCCAAGAGACCCAGTACTTC.

The chain combines TRBV5-1 with TRBJ1-6; 7 nucleotides agree with TRBD1. Looked up from germline, CDR1 is SGHRS and CDR2 is YFSETQ. This CDR3 has 15 amino acids. J was trimmed by 6 bases and V by 4 bases; bases with no gene match: 7. CDR3 in DNA: TGCGCCAGCAGCCCCACGGGACAGAGTAATTCACCCCTCCACTTT. It yields the protein CASSPTGQSNSPLHF. The full variable domain, completed using reference TRBV5-1 and TRBJ1-6, is KAGVTQTPRYLIKTRGQQVTLSCSPISGHRSVSWYQQTPGQGLQFLFEYFSETQRNKGNFPGRFSGRQFSNSRSEMNVSTLELGDSALYLCASSPTGQSNSPLHFGNGTRLTVT.

This chain joins TRBV6-1 and TRBJ1-2, with TRBD1 as a possible D gene (5 bases). V lost 2 bases and J 8 bases, leaving 9 bases between the germline ends. The CDR3 length is 12 residues. The V gene's germline CDR1 is MNHNS and CDR2 SASEGT. CDR3 DNA sequence: TGTGCCAGCAGTGAATCCAGGGCCGGCTACACCTTC. This sequence encodes CASSESRAGYTF.

The V and J genes are TRBV29-1 and TRBJ2-2, with D possibly TRBD2 on 5 matching bases. Germline CDR1 is SQVTM and CDR2 is ANQGSEA. The CDR3 has 15 amino acids. The germline V and J ends were trimmed by 6 bases and 5 bases, with 19 bases remaining between them. In DNA form, the CDR3 reads TGCAGCGTCGCCACTTTCTTGGGAGCGACCGGGGAGCTGTTTTTT. Its protein product is CSVATFLGATGELFF.

V usage is TRBV13 and J usage is TRBJ1-6, with 8 bases fitting TRBD1. The junction had 9 bases not matched to a gene; V was cut back by 4 bases and J by 7 bases. The CDR3 length is 16 residues. From germline, CDR1 is PRHDT and CDR2 FYEKMQ (reference sequence). The CDR3 region is CASSYGTGGRNSPLHF. CDR3 nucleotide sequence: TGTGCCAGCAGCTACGGGACAGGTGGCCGAAATTCACCCCTCCACTTT.